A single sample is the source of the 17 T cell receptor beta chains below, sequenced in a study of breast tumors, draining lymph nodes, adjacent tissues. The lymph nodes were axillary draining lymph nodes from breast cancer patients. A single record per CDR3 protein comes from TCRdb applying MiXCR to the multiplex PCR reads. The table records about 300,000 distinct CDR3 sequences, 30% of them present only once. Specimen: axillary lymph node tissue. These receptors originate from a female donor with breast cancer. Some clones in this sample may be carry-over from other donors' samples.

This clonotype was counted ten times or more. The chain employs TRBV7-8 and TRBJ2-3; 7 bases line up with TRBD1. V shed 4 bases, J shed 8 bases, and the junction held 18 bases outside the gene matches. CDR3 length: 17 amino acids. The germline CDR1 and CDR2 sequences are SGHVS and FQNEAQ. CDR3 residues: CASSSVSRDSFLSTQYF. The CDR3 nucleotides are TGTGCCAGCAGCTCTGTGAGCCGGGACAGTTTTTTGAGTACGCAGTATTTT.

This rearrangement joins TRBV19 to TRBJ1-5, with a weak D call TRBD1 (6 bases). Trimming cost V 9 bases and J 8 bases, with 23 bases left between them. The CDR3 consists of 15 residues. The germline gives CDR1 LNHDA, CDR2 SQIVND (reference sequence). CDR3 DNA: TGTGCCAGCGGCACAGGGTCCGGGCGAACCAAGCCCCAGCATTTT. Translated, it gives CASGTGSGRTKPQHF.

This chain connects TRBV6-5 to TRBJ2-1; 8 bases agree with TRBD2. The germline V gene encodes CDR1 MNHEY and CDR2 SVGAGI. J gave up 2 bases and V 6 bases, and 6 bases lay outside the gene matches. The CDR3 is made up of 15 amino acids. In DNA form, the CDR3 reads TGTGCCAGCAGCCAAGCGGGAGTGACCTACAATGAGCAGTTCTTC. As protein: CASSQAGVTYNEQFF.

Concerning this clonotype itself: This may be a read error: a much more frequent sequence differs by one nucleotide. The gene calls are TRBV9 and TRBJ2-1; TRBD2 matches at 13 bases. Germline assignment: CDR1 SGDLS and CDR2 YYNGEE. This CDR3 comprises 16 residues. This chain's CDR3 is CASSTRTSGSLNAQFF. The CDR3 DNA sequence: TGTGCCAGCAGCACCCGGACTAGCGGGAGTTTGAATGCGCAGTTCTTC.

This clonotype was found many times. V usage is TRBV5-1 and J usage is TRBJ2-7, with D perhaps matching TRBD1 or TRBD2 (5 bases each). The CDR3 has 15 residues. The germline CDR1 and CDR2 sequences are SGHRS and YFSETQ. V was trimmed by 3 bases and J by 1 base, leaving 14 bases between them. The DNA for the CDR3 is TGCGCCAGCAGCTATTCCGGGACCGGATCCTACGAGCAGTACTTC. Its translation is CASSYSGTGSYEQYF.

CDR3 nucleotides: TGTGCCAGCAGTTCCAAGGGGGGAGGAACCGGGGAGCTGTTTTTT. Translating it yields CASSSKGGGTGELFF. The rearrangement joins TRBV28 to TRBJ2-2, with D perhaps assigned TRBD1 or TRBD2 (6 bases each). This CDR3 is built from 15 residues. V was shortened by 4 bases and J by 5 bases, with 14 bases between the two germline ends. The germline gives CDR1 MDHEN, CDR2 SYDVKM.

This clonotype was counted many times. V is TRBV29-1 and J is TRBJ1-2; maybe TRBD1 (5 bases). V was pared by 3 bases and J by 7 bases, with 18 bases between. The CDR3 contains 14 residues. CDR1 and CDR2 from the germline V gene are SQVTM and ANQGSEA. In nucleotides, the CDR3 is TGCAGCGTTGAGGTCGTGCAGGGATGGCGTGGCTACACCTTC. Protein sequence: CSVEVVQGWRGYTF.

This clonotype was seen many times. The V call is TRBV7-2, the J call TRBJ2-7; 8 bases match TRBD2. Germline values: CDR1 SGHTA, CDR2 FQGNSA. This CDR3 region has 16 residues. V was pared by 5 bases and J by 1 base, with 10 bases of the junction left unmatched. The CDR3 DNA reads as TGTGCCAGCAGCACACGCCTAGCGGGTTTTTCCTACGAGCAGTACTTC. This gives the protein CASSTRLAGFSYEQYF.

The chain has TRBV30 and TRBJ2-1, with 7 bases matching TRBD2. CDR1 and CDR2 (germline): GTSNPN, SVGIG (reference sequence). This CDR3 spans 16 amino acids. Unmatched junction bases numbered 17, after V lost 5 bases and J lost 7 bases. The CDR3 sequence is CAWRKSLGLEGNEQFF. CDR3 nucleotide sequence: TGTGCCTGGCGGAAAAGTCTTGGACTAGAGGGTAATGAGCAGTTCTTC. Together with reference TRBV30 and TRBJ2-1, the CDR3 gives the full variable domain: SQTIHQWPATLVQPVGSPLSLECTVEGTSNPNLYWYRQAAGRGLQLLFYSVGIGQISSEVPQNLSASRPQDRQFILSSKKLLLSDSGFYLCAWRKSLGLEGNEQFFGPGTRLTVL.

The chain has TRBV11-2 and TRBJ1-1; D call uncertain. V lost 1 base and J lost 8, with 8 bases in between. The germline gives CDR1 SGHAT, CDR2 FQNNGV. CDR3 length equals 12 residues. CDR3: CASSLVRREAFF. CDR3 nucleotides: TGTGCCAGCAGCTTAGTCCGGCGGGAAGCTTTCTTT.

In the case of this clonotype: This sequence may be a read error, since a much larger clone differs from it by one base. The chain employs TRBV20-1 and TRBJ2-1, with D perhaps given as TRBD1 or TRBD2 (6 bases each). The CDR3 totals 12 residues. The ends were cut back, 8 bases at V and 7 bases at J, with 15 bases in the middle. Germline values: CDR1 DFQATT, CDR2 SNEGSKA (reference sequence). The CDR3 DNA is TGCAGTACTACTGAGGGGGGAAATGAGCAGTTCTTC. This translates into CSTTEGGNEQFF.

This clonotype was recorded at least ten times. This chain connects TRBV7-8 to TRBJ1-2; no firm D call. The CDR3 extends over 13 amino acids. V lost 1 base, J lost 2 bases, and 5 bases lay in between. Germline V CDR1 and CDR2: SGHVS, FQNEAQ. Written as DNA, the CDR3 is TGTGCCAGCAGCTTAGTCGAGAACTATGGCTACACCTTC. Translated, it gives CASSLVENYGYTF.

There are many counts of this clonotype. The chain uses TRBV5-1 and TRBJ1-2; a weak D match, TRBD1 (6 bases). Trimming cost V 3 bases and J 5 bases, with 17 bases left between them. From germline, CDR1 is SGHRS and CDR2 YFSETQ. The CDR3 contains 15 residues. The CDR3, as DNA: TGCGCCAGCAGCTCCGAAGGGGGACTAGATTATGGCTACACCTTC. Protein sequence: CASSSEGGLDYGYTF.

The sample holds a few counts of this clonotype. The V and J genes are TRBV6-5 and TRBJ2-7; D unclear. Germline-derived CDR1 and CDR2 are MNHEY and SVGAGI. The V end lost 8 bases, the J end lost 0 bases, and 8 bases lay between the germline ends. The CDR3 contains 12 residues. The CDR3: CASVPDSYEQYF. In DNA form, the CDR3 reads TGTGCCAGCGTGCCGGACTCCTACGAGCAGTACTTC.

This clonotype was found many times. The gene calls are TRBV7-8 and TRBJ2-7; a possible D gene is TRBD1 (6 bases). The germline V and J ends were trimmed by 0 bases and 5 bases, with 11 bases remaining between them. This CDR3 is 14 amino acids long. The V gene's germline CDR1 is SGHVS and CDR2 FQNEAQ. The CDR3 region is CASSLAQGFDEQYF. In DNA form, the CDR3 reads TGTGCCAGCAGCTTAGCCCAGGGGTTCGACGAGCAGTACTTC.

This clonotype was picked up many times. The CDR3 protein is CASSYSASGSTYNEQFF. The CDR3 DNA reads as TGTGCCAGCAGTTACTCGGCTAGCGGGTCTACCTACAATGAGCAGTTCTTC. V usage is TRBV6-5 and J usage is TRBJ2-1; 8 bases match TRBD2. J gave up 2 bases and V 0 bases, and 6 bases lay outside the gene matches. This CDR3 is built from 17 residues. The germline gives CDR1 MNHEY, CDR2 SVGAGI.

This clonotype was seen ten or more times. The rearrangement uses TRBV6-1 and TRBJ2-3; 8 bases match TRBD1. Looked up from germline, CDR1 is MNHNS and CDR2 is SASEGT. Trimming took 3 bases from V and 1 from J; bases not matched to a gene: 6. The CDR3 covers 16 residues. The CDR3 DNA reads TGTGCCAGCAGTGAGTCAACAGGGGGAGGCACAGATACGCAGTATTTT. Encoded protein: CASSESTGGGTDTQYF.